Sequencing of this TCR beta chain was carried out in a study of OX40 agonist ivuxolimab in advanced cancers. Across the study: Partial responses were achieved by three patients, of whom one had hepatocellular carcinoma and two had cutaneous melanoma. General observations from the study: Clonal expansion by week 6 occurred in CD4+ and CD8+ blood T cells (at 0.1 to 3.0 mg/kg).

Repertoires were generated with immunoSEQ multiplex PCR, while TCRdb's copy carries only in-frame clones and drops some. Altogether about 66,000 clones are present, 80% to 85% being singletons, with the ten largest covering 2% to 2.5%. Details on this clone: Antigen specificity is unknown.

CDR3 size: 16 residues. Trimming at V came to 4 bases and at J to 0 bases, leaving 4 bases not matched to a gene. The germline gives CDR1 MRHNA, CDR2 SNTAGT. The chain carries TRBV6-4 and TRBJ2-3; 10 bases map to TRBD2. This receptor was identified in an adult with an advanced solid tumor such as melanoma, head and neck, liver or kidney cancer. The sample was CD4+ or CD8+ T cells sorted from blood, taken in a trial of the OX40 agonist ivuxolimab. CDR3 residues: CASSVTSGPSTDTQYF. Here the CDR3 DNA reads TGTGCCAGCAGTGTGACTAGCGGGCCGAGCACAGATACGCAGTATTTT.